A single sample gave rise to the 21 T cell receptor beta chains below, sequenced in a study of cytomegalovirus exposure and HLA in healthy donors (dated by TCRdb to the late 2010s). The library came from the immunoSEQ multiplex PCR assay. TCRdb's version of the immuneACCESS table is confined to in-frame rearrangements and falls short of the full clone set. An unresolved V gene accounts for under half of the shortfall where checked; the remainder is of unknown origin. The table for this sample lists roughly 73,000 clones; around 95% of them were counted only once. The ten largest make up less than 3.5% of the sample. Material: PBMCs. The receptors stem from a man aged 18 to 30 in good health and CMV-seronegative.

Concerning this clone itself: At the DNA level, this CDR3 is encoded by other sequences in the same sample as well. The rearrangement joins TRBV10-3 to TRBJ1-1; 11 bases match TRBD1. Germline values: CDR1 ENHRY, CDR2 SYGVKD. The CDR3 consists of 13 residues. With 10 bases clipped from V and 1 base from J, the junction kept 2 bases outside the gene matches. CDR3 sequence reads: CATGTGGNTEAFF. In DNA form, the CDR3 reads TGTGCCACCGGGACAGGGGGGAACACTGAAGCTTTCTTT.

This chain uses TRBV9 with TRBJ1-2, with D possibly TRBD1 on 6 matching bases. V shed 0 bases and J shed 3 bases, with 15 bases lying between them. The CDR3 loop spans 16 amino acids. Germline CDR1 reads SGDLS; CDR2 reads YYNGEE. The CDR3, as DNA: TGTGCCAGCAGCGTAGACCCCCAGGGGAGGGACTATGGCTACACCTTC. It encodes CASSVDPQGRDYGYTF.

The gene calls are TRBV30 and TRBJ1-2; possible D gene TRBD1, 5 bases. Germline assignment: CDR1 GTSNPN and CDR2 SVGIG (reference sequence). Trimming left V 5 bases short and J 2 bases short, with 15 bases between. The CDR3 contains 14 residues. The chain's CDR3 is CAWDPANRNYGYTF. The DNA of the CDR3 is TGTGCCTGGGACCCAGCCAACAGGAACTATGGCTACACCTTC.

This sequence joins TRBV5-1 and TRBJ1-2; 7 nucleotides line up with TRBD1. The CDR3 runs 15 residues. CDR1 and CDR2 (germline): SGHRS, YFSETQ. V lost 0 bases, J lost 0 bases, and 2 bases stayed unmatched. DNA of the CDR3: TGCGCCAGCAGCTTGGAGACAGGGCCTAACTATGGCTACACCTTC. Its translation is CASSLETGPNYGYTF.

The chain links TRBV29-1 to TRBJ1-1; D unresolved. Per germline, CDR1 SQVTM and CDR2 ANQGSEA. The CDR3 runs to 11 residues. V lost 5 bases and J lost 7, with 11 bases in between. The CDR3 here is CSVHSGGEAFF. The CDR3 bases are TGCAGCGTTCACTCTGGCGGTGAAGCTTTCTTT.

The CDR3, as DNA: TGTGCCAGCAGTTACTTCAGTGGTGGCTACACCTTC. Translated: CASSYFSGGYTF. The chain uses TRBV6-5 and TRBJ1-2; no definite D call. Germline assignment: CDR1 MNHEY and CDR2 SVGAGI. There are 12 residues in the CDR3. V shed 1 base and J shed 7 bases, with 7 bases lying between them.

The V call is TRBV5-1, the J call TRBJ2-5; 10 bases match TRBD1. The end of the DNA aligns better with TRBJ2-7, so the J call may be wrong. The CDR3 sequence is 18 residues long. CDR1 is SGHRS and CDR2 is YFSETQ in the germline V gene. As DNA, the CDR3 is TGCGCCAGCACATACGGACTGACAGGGGGCATCCTCTCCTACGAGCAGTACTTC. It yields the protein CASTYGLTGGILSYEQYF.

The chain links TRBV6-1 to TRBJ1-2, with TRBD1 identical over 7 bases. The length of the CDR3 is 15 residues. The germline V gene has CDR1 MNHNS and CDR2 SASEGT. The junction had 7 bases not matched to a gene; V was cut back by 2 bases and J by 4 bases. The CDR3 bases are TGTGCCAGCAGTGAAAAGGGGGCAGGGAGCTATGGCTACACCTTC. Protein product: CASSEKGAGSYGYTF.

The chain recombines TRBV5-4 with TRBJ2-5; D gene unclear. The length of the CDR3 is 13 residues. The germline V gene encodes CDR1 SGHNT and CDR2 YYREEE (reference sequence). Trimming took off 2 bases at V and 1 base at J, with 6 bases between the two ends. This CDR3 reads CASSLSLQETQYF. CDR3 nucleotide sequence: TGTGCCAGCAGCTTATCCCTCCAAGAGACCCAGTACTTC. The full variable domain, completed using reference TRBV5-4 and TRBJ2-5, is ETGVTQSPTHLIKTRGQQVTLRCSSQSGHNTVSWYQQALGQGPQFIFQYYREEENGRGNFPPRFSGLQFPNYSSELNVNALELDDSALYLCASSLSLQETQYFGPGTRLLVL.

The genes are TRBV6-5 and TRBJ2-5; 9 nucleotides match TRBD1. CDR1 is MNHEY and CDR2 is SVGAGI in the germline V gene. The CDR3 consists of 15 residues. The J segment lost 3 bases and the V segment lost 2 bases, leaving 4 bases of the junction unmatched. CDR3 coding DNA: TGTGCCAGCAGTTACCAACAGGGGGCTAAAGAGACCCAGTACTTC. Translated, it gives CASSYQQGAKETQYF.

The V call is TRBV15, the J call TRBJ2-7; 9 nucleotides line up with TRBD1. V gave up 1 base and J gave up 6 bases; unmatched junction bases: 7. The CDR3 loop spans 15 amino acids. From germline, CDR1 is LNHNV and CDR2 YYDKDF (reference sequence). This CDR3 is CATSRGPRQGVEQYF. Written as DNA, the CDR3 is TGTGCCACCAGCAGAGGTCCAAGACAGGGGGTCGAGCAGTACTTC.

The V and J genes are TRBV28 and TRBJ1-1; D remains unclear. The CDR3 consists of 15 residues. Germline V gene sequence: CDR1 MDHEN, CDR2 SYDVKM. The ends were cut back, 5 bases at V and 0 bases at J, with 13 bases in the middle. The CDR3 DNA reads TGTGCCAGCAGTCTCCCGGGGAACTTGAACACTGAAGCTTTCTTT. This encodes CASSLPGNLNTEAFF.

This clone was observed a single time. This sequence joins TRBV14 and TRBJ1-2; D gene uncertain. CDR3 length equals 15 residues. From germline, CDR1 is SGHDN and CDR2 FVKESK. The V end lost 4 bases, the J end lost 3 bases, and 15 bases lay between the germline ends. CDR3 residues: CASSPERGTHYGYTF. The CDR3 DNA sequence: TGTGCCAGCAGCCCCGAACGCGGCACCCACTATGGCTACACCTTC.

This rearrangement joins TRBV29-1 to TRBJ1-1; 10 bases agree with TRBD1. V gave up 4 bases and J gave up 3 bases; unmatched junction bases: 5. Germline V gene lookup returns CDR1 SQVTM and CDR2 ANQGSEA. The CDR3 spans 14 residues. The CDR3 DNA is TGCAGCGTTGTATTCGGGACAGGGGACACTGAAGCTTTCTTT. It is translated as CSVVFGTGDTEAFF. Variable domain in full (rest from reference TRBV29-1 and TRBJ1-1): SAVISQKPSRDICQRGTSLTIQCQVDSQVTMMFWYRQQPGQSLTLIATANQGSEATYESGFVIDKFPISRPNLTFSTLTVSNMSPEDSSIYLCSVVFGTGDTEAFFGQGTRLTVV.

The chain links TRBV10-3 to TRBJ1-1; D might be TRBD1 (5 bases). The CDR3 is made up of 14 amino acids. Trimming removed 3 bases from V and 2 bases from J, with 10 bases in between. Germline V gene sequence: CDR1 ENHRY, CDR2 SYGVKD. This CDR3 is CAISETGINTEAFF. As DNA, the CDR3 is TGTGCCATCAGTGAAACAGGAATAAACACTGAAGCTTTCTTT.

The genes are TRBV6-5 and TRBJ1-1; the D gene is possibly TRBD1 (5 bases). Trimming removed 10 bases from V and 1 base from J, with 16 bases in between. This CDR3 has 14 residues. Per the germline V gene, CDR1 is MNHEY and CDR2 is SVGAGI. This CDR3 is CATHLPGGNTEAFF. The CDR3 coding sequence is TGTGCCACCCATCTTCCGGGGGGGAACACTGAAGCTTTCTTT.

V is TRBV9 and J is TRBJ2-1; 10 bases align to TRBD1. This CDR3 is built from 18 residues. V was clipped by 3 bases and J by 4 bases; unmatched bases: 13. The germline V gene encodes CDR1 SGDLS and CDR2 YYNGEE. CDR3 sequence: CASSGRTDRGLLYNEQFF. The CDR3 DNA is TGTGCCAGCAGCGGACGAACTGACAGGGGGCTTTTATACAATGAGCAGTTCTTC.

The chain employs TRBV9 and TRBJ2-2; D not resolved. V lost 0 bases, J lost 4 bases, and 10 bases lay in between. The CDR3 spans 15 residues. Germline loops: CDR1 SGDLS, CDR2 YYNGEE. This CDR3 reads CASSVVDTPTGELFF. DNA for the CDR3: TGTGCCAGCAGCGTAGTTGACACCCCCACCGGGGAGCTGTTTTTT.

Comment on this clone: Distinct nucleotide sequences in the sample also encode this CDR3. The chain employs TRBV19 and TRBJ2-7; the D gene is possibly TRBD2 (7 bases). The CDR3 runs 15 residues. Germline CDR1 and CDR2: LNHDA and SQIVND (reference sequence). V was shortened by 6 bases and J by 2 bases, with 17 bases between the two germline ends. CDR3 nucleotide sequence: TGTGCCAGTAGCCTCAAGGGGGGGGTGACCTACGAGCAGTACTTC. Translation: CASSLKGGVTYEQYF.

The chain carries TRBV5-1 and TRBJ2-3, with 7 bases matching TRBD2. After removal of 4 bases from V and 0 bases from J, the junction contained 5 bases not matched to a gene. Looked up from germline, CDR1 is SGHRS and CDR2 is YFSETQ. This CDR3 contains 15 residues. CDR3 region: CASSRAGESTDTQYF. The CDR3 DNA reads as TGCGCCAGCAGCCGGGCGGGGGAGAGCACAGATACGCAGTATTTT.

The chain has TRBV27 and TRBJ2-3, with 8 positions matching TRBD2. J lost 4 bases, V lost 4 bases, and 7 bases had no gene match. CDR3 length: 15 amino acids. The germline gives CDR1 MNHEY, CDR2 SMNVEV (reference sequence). The CDR3 region is CASSSGTSRADTQYF. The CDR3 DNA is TGTGCCAGCAGTTCAGGGACTAGTCGCGCAGATACGCAGTATTTT.